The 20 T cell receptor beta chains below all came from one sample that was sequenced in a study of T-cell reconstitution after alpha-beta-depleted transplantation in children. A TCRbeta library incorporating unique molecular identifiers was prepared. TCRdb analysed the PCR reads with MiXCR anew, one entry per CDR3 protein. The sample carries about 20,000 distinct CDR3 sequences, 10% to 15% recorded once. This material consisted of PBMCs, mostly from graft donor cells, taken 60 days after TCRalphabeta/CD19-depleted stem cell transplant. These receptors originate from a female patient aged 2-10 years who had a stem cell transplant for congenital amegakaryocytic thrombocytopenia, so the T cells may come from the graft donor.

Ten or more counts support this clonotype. CDR3 protein: CASSKRQLLTEAFF. The DNA for the CDR3 is TGTGCCAGCAGCAAACGACAGCTACTCACTGAAGCTTTCTTT. The genes are TRBV21-1 and TRBJ1-1; TRBD1 is taken as the D call from the table, unchecked against the DNA. TRBV21-1 is listed as a pseudogene. This CDR3 region has 14 residues.

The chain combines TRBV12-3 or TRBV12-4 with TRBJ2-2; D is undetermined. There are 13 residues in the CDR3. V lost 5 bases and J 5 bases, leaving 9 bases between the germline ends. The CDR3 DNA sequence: TGTGCCAGCAGTCCTCAGCGAACCGGGGAGCTGTTTTTT. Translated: CASSPQRTGELFF.

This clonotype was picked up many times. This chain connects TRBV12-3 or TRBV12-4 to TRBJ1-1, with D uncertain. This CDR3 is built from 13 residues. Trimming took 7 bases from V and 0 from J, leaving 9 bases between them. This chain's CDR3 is CASTQDLNTEAFF. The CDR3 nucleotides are TGTGCCAGCACCCAAGACCTGAACACTGAAGCTTTCTTT.

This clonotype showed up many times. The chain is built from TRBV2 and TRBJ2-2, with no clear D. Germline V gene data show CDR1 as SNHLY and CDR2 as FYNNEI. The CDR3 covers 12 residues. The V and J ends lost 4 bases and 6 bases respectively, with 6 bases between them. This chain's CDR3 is CASSAESGELFF. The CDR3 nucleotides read TGTGCCAGCAGTGCGGAATCCGGGGAGCTGTTTTTT.

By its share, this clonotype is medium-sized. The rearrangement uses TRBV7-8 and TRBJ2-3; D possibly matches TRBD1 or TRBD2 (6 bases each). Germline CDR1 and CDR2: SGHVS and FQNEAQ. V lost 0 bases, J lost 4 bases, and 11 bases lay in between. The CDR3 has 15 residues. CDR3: CASSLAGGPSDTQYF. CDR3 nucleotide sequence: TGTGCCAGCAGCTTAGCGGGGGGCCCGTCAGATACGCAGTATTTT.

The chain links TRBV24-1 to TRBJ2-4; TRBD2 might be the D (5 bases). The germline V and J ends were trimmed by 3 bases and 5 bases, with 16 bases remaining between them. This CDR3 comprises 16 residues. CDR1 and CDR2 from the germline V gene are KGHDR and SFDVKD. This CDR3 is CATSDERSLGENIQYF. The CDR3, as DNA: TGTGCCACCAGTGATGAAAGGAGTCTCGGGGAAAACATTCAGTACTTC.

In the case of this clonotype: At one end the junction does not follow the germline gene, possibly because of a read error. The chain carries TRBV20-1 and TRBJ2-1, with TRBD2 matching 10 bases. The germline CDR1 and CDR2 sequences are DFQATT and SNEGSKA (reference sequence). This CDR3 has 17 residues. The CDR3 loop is CCAGTSAPRSSYNEQFF. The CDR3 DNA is TGCTGTGCCGGGACTAGCGCCCCTAGGAGCTCCTACAATGAGCAGTTCTTC.

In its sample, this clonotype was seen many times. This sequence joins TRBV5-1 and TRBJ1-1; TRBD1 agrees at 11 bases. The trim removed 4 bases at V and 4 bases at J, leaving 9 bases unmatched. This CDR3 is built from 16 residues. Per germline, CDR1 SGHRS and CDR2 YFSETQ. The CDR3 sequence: CASSKSPGTGGTEAFF. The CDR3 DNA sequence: TGCGCCAGCAGCAAATCCCCAGGGACAGGGGGCACTGAAGCTTTCTTT.

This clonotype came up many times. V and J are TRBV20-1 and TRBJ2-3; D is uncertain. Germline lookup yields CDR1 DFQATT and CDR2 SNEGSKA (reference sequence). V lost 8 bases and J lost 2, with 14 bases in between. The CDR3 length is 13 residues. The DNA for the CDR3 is TGCAGTCCCCCCTCTAGTACCACAGATACGCAGTATTTT. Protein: CSPPSSTTDTQYF.

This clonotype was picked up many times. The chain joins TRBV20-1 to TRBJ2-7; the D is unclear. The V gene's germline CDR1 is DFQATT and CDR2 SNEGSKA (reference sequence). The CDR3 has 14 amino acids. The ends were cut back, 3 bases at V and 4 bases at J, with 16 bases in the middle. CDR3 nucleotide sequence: TGCAGTGCTAGTCCCCTTCCGGCTACATACGAGCAGTACTTC. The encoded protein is CSASPLPATYEQYF.

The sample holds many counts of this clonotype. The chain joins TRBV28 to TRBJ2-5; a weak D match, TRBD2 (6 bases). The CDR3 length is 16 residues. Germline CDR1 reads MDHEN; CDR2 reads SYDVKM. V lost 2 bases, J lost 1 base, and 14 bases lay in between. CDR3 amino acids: CASSLDSTGAQETQYF. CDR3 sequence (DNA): TGTGCCAGCAGTTTAGATTCGACGGGAGCCCAAGAGACCCAGTACTTC.

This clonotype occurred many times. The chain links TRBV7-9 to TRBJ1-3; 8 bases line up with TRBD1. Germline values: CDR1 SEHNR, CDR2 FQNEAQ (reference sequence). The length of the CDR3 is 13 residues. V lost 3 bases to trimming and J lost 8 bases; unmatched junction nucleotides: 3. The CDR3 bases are TGTGCCAGCAGCTTCCAGGGGGCGGACACCATATATTTT. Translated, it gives CASSFQGADTIYF.

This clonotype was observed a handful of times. CDR3 sequence: CASSPTTDYEQYF. CDR3 coding DNA: TGTGCCAGCTCACCGACGACAGACTACGAGCAGTACTTC. The V and J genes are TRBV18 and TRBJ2-7; D perhaps matches TRBD1 (5 bases). V lost 3 bases, J lost 3 bases, and 9 bases lay in between. The CDR3 has 13 residues. Germline V gene lookup returns CDR1 KGHSH and CDR2 LQKENI.

CDR3: CASKKGEGAEAFF. CDR3 in DNA: TGTGCCAGCAAGAAAGGGGAAGGGGCTGAAGCTTTCTTT. The rearrangement links TRBV2 to TRBJ1-1; weak D call: TRBD1 (5 bases). CDR1 and CDR2 (germline): SNHLY, FYNNEI. Trimming removed 7 bases from V and 6 bases from J, with 15 bases in between. The CDR3 sequence is 13 residues long.

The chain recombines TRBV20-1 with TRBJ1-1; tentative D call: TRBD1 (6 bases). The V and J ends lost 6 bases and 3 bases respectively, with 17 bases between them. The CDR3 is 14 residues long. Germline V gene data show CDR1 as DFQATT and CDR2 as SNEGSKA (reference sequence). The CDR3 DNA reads TGCAGTGCCCCACAAGGCCCAGGGGACACTGAAGCTTTCTTT. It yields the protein CSAPQGPGDTEAFF.

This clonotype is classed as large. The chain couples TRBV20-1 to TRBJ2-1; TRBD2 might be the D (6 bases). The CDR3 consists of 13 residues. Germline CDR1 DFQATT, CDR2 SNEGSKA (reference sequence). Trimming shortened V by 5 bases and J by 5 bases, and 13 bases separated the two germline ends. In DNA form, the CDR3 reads TGCAGTGCTGAGCGGGCTGATGACAATGAGCAGTTCTTC. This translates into CSAERADDNEQFF.

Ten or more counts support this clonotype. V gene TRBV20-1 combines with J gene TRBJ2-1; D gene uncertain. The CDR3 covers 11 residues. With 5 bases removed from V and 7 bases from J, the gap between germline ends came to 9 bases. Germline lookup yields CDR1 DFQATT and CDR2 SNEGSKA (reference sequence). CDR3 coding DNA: TGCAGTGCTCCGTACAGAAATGAGCAGTTCTTC. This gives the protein CSAPYRNEQFF.

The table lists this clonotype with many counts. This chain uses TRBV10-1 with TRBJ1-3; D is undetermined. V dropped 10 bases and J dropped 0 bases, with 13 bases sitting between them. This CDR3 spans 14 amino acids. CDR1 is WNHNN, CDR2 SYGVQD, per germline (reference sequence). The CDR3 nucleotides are TGCGCCACCTCGGAAGGTCACTCTGGAAACACCATATATTTT. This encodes CATSEGHSGNTIYF.

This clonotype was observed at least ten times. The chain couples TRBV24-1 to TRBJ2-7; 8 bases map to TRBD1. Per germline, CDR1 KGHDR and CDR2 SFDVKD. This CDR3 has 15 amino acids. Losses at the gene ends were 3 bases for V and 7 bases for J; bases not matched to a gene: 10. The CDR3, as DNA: TGTGCCACCAGTGATCCGAGCAGGGGGCAATGGGAGCAGTACTTC. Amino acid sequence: CATSDPSRGQWEQYF.

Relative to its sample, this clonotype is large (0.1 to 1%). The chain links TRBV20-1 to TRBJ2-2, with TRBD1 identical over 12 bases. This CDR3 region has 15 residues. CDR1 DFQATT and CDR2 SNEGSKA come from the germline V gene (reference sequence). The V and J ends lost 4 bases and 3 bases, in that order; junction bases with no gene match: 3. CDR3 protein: CSATGQGADTGELFF. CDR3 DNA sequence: TGCAGTGCTACGGGACAGGGGGCGGACACCGGGGAGCTGTTTTTT.